This T cell receptor (beta chain) was found in a study of Ad26.COV2.S vaccination and SARS-CoV-2 variants. Overall study findings and caveats: Substantial response breadth was reportedly seen for spike-specific CD8+ and CD4+ T cells after vaccination. For non-spike TCRs, breadth in vaccine recipients resembled that in placebo recipients. Vaccinated individuals (as opposed to placebo recipients) had higher spike-specific TCR breadth.

The CDR3 covers 15 residues. The V end was cut by 3 bases, the J end by 4 bases, with 13 bases between. Germline V gene lookup returns CDR1 KGHDR and CDR2 SFDVKD. Repertoires were generated with immunoSEQ multiplex PCR, while TCRdb's copy carries only in-frame clones and drops some. This sample has 450,000 to 550,000 clones, with about nine tenths found just once. In the case of this clone: Its cognate antigen is unknown.

Treatment defined: 19 received Ad26.COV2.S at low or high dose, single or two shots; roughly 5 received placebo; per-sample allocation not given. Day 63 following the first vaccine or placebo injection was when the samples were taken. The chain carries TRBV24-1 and TRBJ2-3; D assignment may be TRBD1 or TRBD2 (5 bases each). This clonotype was sampled from a person aged 18 to 65 who received the Ad26.COV2.S COVID-19 vaccine or a placebo. The sequenced sample was peripheral blood, obtained in a trial of Ad26.COV2.S vaccine versus placebo. Here the CDR3 DNA reads TGTGCCACCAGTGATCCCCGGGACCCACCAGATACGCAGTATTTT. Protein sequence: CATSDPRDPPDTQYF.